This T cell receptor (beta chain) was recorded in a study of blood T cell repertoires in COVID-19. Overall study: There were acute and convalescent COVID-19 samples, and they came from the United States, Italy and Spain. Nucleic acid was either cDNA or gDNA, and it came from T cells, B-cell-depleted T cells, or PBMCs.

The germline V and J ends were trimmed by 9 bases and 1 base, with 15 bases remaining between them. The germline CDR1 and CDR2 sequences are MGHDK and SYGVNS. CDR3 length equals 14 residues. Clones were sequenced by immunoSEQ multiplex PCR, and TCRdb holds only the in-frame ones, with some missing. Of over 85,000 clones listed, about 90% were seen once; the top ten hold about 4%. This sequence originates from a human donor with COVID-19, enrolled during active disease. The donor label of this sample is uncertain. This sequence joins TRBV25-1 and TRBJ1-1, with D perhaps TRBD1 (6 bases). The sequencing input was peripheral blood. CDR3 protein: CASSNTGRNTEAFF. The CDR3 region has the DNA TGTGCCAGTTCTAATACAGGGCGGAACACTGAAGCTTTCTTT.